One sample yielded the 14 T cell receptor beta chains listed below, sequenced in a study of blood T cells in healthy people across ages (dated by TCRdb to the mid-2010s). Libraries came from 5' RACE. TCRdb lists the instrument as Illumina HiSeq 2500. The second PCR ran for roughly 6 to 11 cycles and used a J-beta primer mix along with a sample-barcoded 5' primer. In-frame beta chains were kept once TCRdb had trimmed the public reads at Q25 with fastp and called clones with MiXCR. Each CDR3 protein appears once, grouped with its most common genes and DNA. This sample has approximately 690,000 distinct CDR3 sequences in its table, and approximately 40% of those were observed once. The top ten clonotypes cover about 30% of the sample. Sequencing was performed on blood. The receptor source for this set is a man at least 80 years old in good health.

This chain joins TRBV20-1 and TRBJ2-7; 12 nucleotides line up with TRBD2. Germline V gene lookup returns CDR1 DFQATT and CDR2 SNEGSKA (reference sequence). The length of the CDR3 is 15 residues. Unmatched junction bases numbered 13, after V lost 6 bases and J lost 7 bases. The CDR3 region is CSATPGLAGLNEQYF. CDR3 bases: TGCAGTGCAACACCGGGACTAGCGGGCCTCAATGAGCAGTACTTC.

In this sample, this clonotype turned up a few times. The chain joins TRBV7-6 to TRBJ2-3, with 13 bases that match TRBD2. Trimming cost V 5 bases and J 2 bases; bases outside gene matches: 4. Germline V gene sequence: CDR1 SGHVS, CDR2 FNYEAQ. CDR3 length equals 16 residues. DNA for the CDR3: TGTGCCAGCAGCCCCGGACTAGCGGGGGCCACAGATACGCAGTATTTT. Residues: CASSPGLAGATDTQYF.

The chain uses TRBV6-6 and TRBJ2-5; 9 bases match TRBD1. Germline CDR1 is MNHNY and CDR2 is SVGAGI (reference sequence). V trimming: 5 bases; J trimming: 4 bases; junction bases outside the gene matches: 14. The CDR3 consists of 17 residues. CDR3 DNA sequence: TGTGCCAGCAGTCGGGGACAGGGAGGGAGAGGGGGAGAGACCCAGTACTTC. This encodes CASSRGQGGRGGETQYF.

A note on this clonotype: A clone one base away is much larger, so this may be a read error. The chain couples TRBV6-2 or TRBV6-3 to TRBJ2-1; TRBD2 matches at 12 bases. The closer fit of TRBJ2-7 to the DNA end suggests the J call may be wrong. The CDR3 has 20 residues. Per germline, CDR1 MNHEY and CDR2 SVGEGT. CDR3: CASSRFIVGTSGFSYNEQYF. The CDR3 region has the DNA TGTGCCAGCAGCCGGTTCATCGTTGGGACTAGCGGGTTCTCCTACAATGAGCAGTACTTC.

V is TRBV20-1 and J is TRBJ1-2, with D hard to call. There are 13 residues in the CDR3. From germline, CDR1 is DFQATT and CDR2 SNEGSKA (reference sequence). V was pared by 2 bases and J by 4 bases, with 11 bases between. CDR3 coding DNA: TGCAGTGCTAGAATCCCCGCCAGCTATGGCTACACCTTC. This gives the protein CSARIPASYGYTF.

The chain combines TRBV7-9 with TRBJ1-2; D is undetermined. Trimming shortened V by 4 bases and J by 4 bases, and 13 bases separated the two germline ends. The CDR3 is made up of 14 amino acids. Germline CDR1 reads SEHNR; CDR2 reads FQNEAQ (reference sequence). The CDR3 nucleotides read TGTGCCAGCAGCTCCACGAACAATGGCTATGGCTACACCTTC. This translates into CASSSTNNGYGYTF.

This clonotype was recorded a few times. The chain carries TRBV4-1 and TRBJ2-3; a weak D match, TRBD2 (5 bases). The V gene's germline CDR1 is MGHRA and CDR2 YSYEKL. The CDR3 sequence is 17 residues long. Trimming removed 0 bases from V and 2 bases from J, with 15 bases in between. The CDR3 region has the DNA TGCGCCAGCAGCCAAGACCCAAATCGGAGGTCCACAGATACGCAGTATTTT. Amino acids: CASSQDPNRRSTDTQYF.

The chain recombines TRBV2 with TRBJ1-5; D not certain. The germline V gene has CDR1 SNHLY and CDR2 FYNNEI. The CDR3 extends over 12 amino acids. V dropped 6 bases and J dropped 4 bases, with 7 bases sitting between them. CDR3 coding DNA: TGTGCCAGCAGCAACCCGAATCAGCCCCAGCATTTT. Protein sequence: CASSNPNQPQHF. Supplemented by reference TRBV2 and TRBJ1-5, the full variable domain reads EPEVTQTPSHQVTQMGQEVILRCVPISNHLYFYWYRQILGQKVEFLVSFYNNEISEKSEIFDDQFSVERPDGSNFTLKIRSTKLEDSAMYFCASSNPNQPQHFGDGTRLSIL.

Comments on this clonotype: One end of the junction does not line up with germline, which may come from a read error. The chain is built from TRBV2 and TRBJ2-1; 8 bases fit TRBD1. The CDR3 spans 14 residues. Germline V lookup: CDR1 SNHLY, CDR2 FYNNEI. As DNA, the CDR3 is TGTGCCAGCAGTGGCCGGGACAGGTACAATGAGGAGTTCTTC. Residues: CASSGRDRYNEEFF.

This rearrangement joins TRBV5-1 to TRBJ2-1, with a tentative D call TRBD1 (5 bases). The CDR3 contains 14 residues. V shed 0 bases and J shed 8 bases, with 12 bases lying between them. Germline V gene data show CDR1 as SGHRS and CDR2 as YFSETQ. The DNA for the CDR3 is TGCGCCAGCAGCTTGGATGGCCGCAGGGATGAGCAGTTCTTC. Protein sequence: CASSLDGRRDEQFF.

This clonotype was recorded a few times. V and J are TRBV7-9 and TRBJ2-7; the D gene is possibly TRBD1 (6 bases). The V end was cut by 3 bases, the J end by 6 bases, with 15 bases between. The CDR3 sequence is 14 residues long. Germline CDR1 is SEHNR and CDR2 is FQNEAQ (reference sequence). The CDR3 DNA is TGTGCCAGCAGCTTCCGGGACATCGTGAGCGAGCAGTACTTC. Translated: CASSFRDIVSEQYF. Looking up the rest from reference TRBV7-9 and TRBJ2-7 gives the full variable domain: DTGVSQNPRHKITKRGQNVTFRCDPISEHNRLYWYRQTLGQGPEFLTYFQNEAQLEKSRLLSDRFSAERPKGSFSTLEIQRTEQGDSAMYLCASSFRDIVSEQYFGPGTRLTVT.

The chain is built from TRBV12-5 and TRBJ1-1, with 8 bases identical to TRBD1. Germline loops: CDR1 LGHNT, CDR2 FRNRAP. J was trimmed by 4 bases and V by 6 bases; bases with no gene match: 4. CDR3 length equals 13 residues. CDR3 amino acids: CASGVTGGTEAFF. CDR3 bases: TGTGCTAGTGGCGTTACAGGGGGCACTGAAGCTTTCTTT.

The chain has TRBV5-4 and TRBJ2-1; no definite D call. The germline gives CDR1 SGHNT, CDR2 YYREEE (reference sequence). The CDR3 is 14 amino acids. V gave up 0 bases and J gave up 7 bases, with 11 bases separating them. CDR3 amino acids: CASSLGLELNEQFF. The CDR3 region has the DNA TGTGCCAGCAGCTTGGGACTGGAGTTGAATGAGCAGTTCTTC.

CDR3 loop: CASSLVSGPSYEQYF. The CDR3 region has the DNA TGTGCCAGCAGCTTAGTGTCGGGCCCCTCCTACGAGCAGTACTTC. This rearrangement joins TRBV7-3 to TRBJ2-7; D call uncertain. Germline V gene lookup returns CDR1 SGHTA and CDR2 FQGTGA. The CDR3 is 15 residues long. V dropped 2 bases and J dropped 0 bases, with 11 bases sitting between them. The variable domain in full, with the rest retrieved from reference TRBV7-3 and TRBJ2-7, is GAGVSQTPSNKVTEKGKYVELRCDPISGHTALYWYRQSLGQGPEFLIYFQGTGAADDSGLPNDRFFAVRPEGSVSTLKIQRTERGDSAVYLCASSLVSGPSYEQYFGPGTRLTVT.